This TCR beta chain stems from a study of multiple sclerosis patients with progressive multifocal leukoencephalopathy. Deletions cut 4 bases from V and 4 bases from J, with 9 bases between. Germline values: CDR1 SGHDT, CDR2 YYEEEE. CDR3 length: 12 residues. Time point given: before natalizumab initiation. The T0 samples predate the first natalizumab infusion. Study results and caveats: Most PML patients had lower entropy, suggesting less diverse TRB repertoires.

On this clone itself: Its specificity is unknown.

Spiked into each PCR were synthetic inline TR CDR3 controls of all V-J pairings. TCRdb's table, derived via immunoSEQ multiplex PCR, lists solely in-frame clones and lacks some. The data show tens of thousands of clones, 88% seen once. This chain connects TRBV5-6 to TRBJ2-7, with D possibly TRBD1 on 6 matching bases. The clonotype comes from a human donor with multiple sclerosis. The specimen was PBMCs. CDR3 nucleotides: TGTGCCAGCAGCAGACAGGAATACGAGCAGTACTTC. Translating gives CASSRQEYEQYF.